This T cell receptor beta chain was sequenced in a study of CD8 T cells in Susac syndrome. Random hexamers served to reverse transcribe about 0.5 to 1 ug RNA. TCRdb used MiXCR to reprocess the immunoSEQ multiplex PCR reads, holding one entry per CDR3 protein. The table has about 150,000 distinct CDR3 sequences, less than 97% seen once. The germline V gene encodes CDR1 GTSNPN and CDR2 SVGIG (reference sequence). Trimming took off 0 bases at V and 6 bases at J, with 3 bases between the two ends. The CDR3 runs 10 residues. Negative isolation was applied to CD8+ and CD4+ T cells, and FACS enrichment was applied to TEMRA cells.

V gene TRBV30 combines with J gene TRBJ2-7; D uncertain. This clonotype was sampled from a human donor with multiple sclerosis. The sequenced material came from CD8+ T cells from PBMCs. The CDR3 spells CAWSVSEQYF. In DNA form, the CDR3 reads TGTGCCTGGAGTGTAAGCGAGCAGTACTTC. Based on the CDR3 plus reference TRBV30 and TRBJ2-7, the full variable domain is SQTIHQWPATLVQPVGSPLSLECTVEGTSNPNLYWYRQAAGRGLQLLFYSVGIGQISSEVPQNLSASRPQDRQFILSSKKLLLSDSGFYLCAWSVSEQYFGPGTRLTVT.